This T cell receptor (beta chain) derives from a study of blood T cell repertoires in COVID-19. For the study at large: The United States, Italy and Spain provided the acute and convalescent COVID-19 samples. Sample material is recorded as cDNA or gDNA derived from T cells, B-cell-depleted T cells, or PBMCs.

The V and J ends lost 6 bases and 6 bases respectively, with 8 bases between them. This CDR3 is built from 11 residues. The germline V gene encodes CDR1 PRHDT and CDR2 FYEKMQ (reference sequence). Only in-frame clones appear in the TCRdb table, and some are missing; sequencing was by immunoSEQ multiplex PCR. This table holds around 100,000 clones, 84% found once. This TCR was sampled from a human donor in a cohort sampled during active or convalescent COVID-19. Sequencing was carried out using peripheral blood. The rearrangement joins TRBV13 to TRBJ1-1; D is unresolved. The CDR3 nucleotides are TGTGCCAGCAGAACGGAGGCTGAAGCTTTCTTT. As protein: CASRTEAEAFF.